The clone carrying this T cell receptor (beta chain) was seen at least ten times. Germline CDR1 reads LNHNV; CDR2 reads YYDKDF (reference sequence). The trim removed 1 base at V and 4 bases at J, leaving 9 bases unmatched. The CDR3 is 16 amino acids. This specimen belongs to a study of response to subunit inactivated influenza vaccine. Each CDR3 protein gets one entry after TCRdb re-called the RT-PCR reads with MiXCR. Of around 540,000 distinct CDR3 sequences in the sample, approximately 10% are singletons; the top ten hold roughly a tenth. Here the sequenced sample was PBMCs from blood, taken on the day of vaccination. The chain has TRBV15 and TRBJ2-7, with 8 bases identical to TRBD2. The receptor's source is a man aged 50-59 years who received an inactivated influenza vaccine. Written as DNA, the CDR3 is TGTGCCACCAGCAGAGGGGGACTAGGAGGATATTACGAGCAGTACTTC. It encodes CATSRGGLGGYYEQYF.